The following is a TCR beta chain sequence with its context. Researchers ran the PCR with 60 Vbeta and 13 Jbeta primers. The repertoire was sequenced with immunoSEQ multiplex PCR; TCRdb's copy has only in-frame clones and lacks some. The sample comprises fewer than 200,000 clones, 65% to 80% of which are singletons, and 4.3% rests with the top ten. The data derive from a study of cytomegalovirus exposure and HLA in healthy donors. Study-wide background: The Caucasian-associated ancestry cluster contained 81% of the approximately 390 genotyped donors.

The CDR3 is 13 residues long. V lost 6 bases and J lost 3, with 12 bases in between. Germline V gives CDR1 MNHEY, CDR2 SVGAGI. The sample taken for sequencing was PBMCs. V usage is TRBV6-5 and J usage is TRBJ2-7; no definite D call. The receptor was derived from a middle-aged man in good health and CMV-seronegative. CDR3 bases: TGTGCCAGCAGCGCTCTACCCCTCTACGAGCAGTACTTC. Amino acid sequence: CASSALPLYEQYF.